This T cell receptor (beta chain) stems from a study of control samples from healthy donors and cancer patients. J was trimmed by 0 bases and V by 4 bases; bases with no gene match: 11. In germline, CDR1 is KGHSH, CDR2 LQKENI. This CDR3 is 18 amino acids long. Sequencing was performed with immunoSEQ multiplex PCR; in TCRdb, only in-frame clones are kept and a portion is missing. The data show 60,000 to 75,000 clones, roughly 89% seen once. This clone was seen just once. The receptor comes from a man between 60 and 75 years old with colorectal cancer. Material for sequencing was PBMCs. The chain combines TRBV18 with TRBJ2-1; 8 bases line up with TRBD1. CDR3 loop: CASSLYSRDRSSYNEQFF. The CDR3 DNA sequence: TGTGCCAGCTCACTCTACTCCCGGGACAGGAGCTCCTACAATGAGCAGTTCTTC.